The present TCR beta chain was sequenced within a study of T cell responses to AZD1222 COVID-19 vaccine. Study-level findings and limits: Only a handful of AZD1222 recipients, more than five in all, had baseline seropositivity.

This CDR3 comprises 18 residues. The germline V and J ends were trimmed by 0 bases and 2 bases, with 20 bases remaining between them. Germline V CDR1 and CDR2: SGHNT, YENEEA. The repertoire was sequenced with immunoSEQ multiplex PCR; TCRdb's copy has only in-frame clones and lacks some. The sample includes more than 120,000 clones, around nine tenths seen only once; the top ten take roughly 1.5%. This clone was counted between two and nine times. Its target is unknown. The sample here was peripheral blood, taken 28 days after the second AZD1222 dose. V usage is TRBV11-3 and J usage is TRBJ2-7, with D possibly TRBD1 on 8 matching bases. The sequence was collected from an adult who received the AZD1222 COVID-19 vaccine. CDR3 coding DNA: TGTGCCAGCAGCTTAGAGCGGGGGCAGGGGGCGTCCCCCTACGAGCAGTACTTC. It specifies CASSLERGQGASPYEQYF.